This entry features one T cell receptor (beta chain) sequence. The sample belongs to a study of T cells after somatic rescue of genetic block. Sequencing used immunoSEQ multiplex PCR; TCRdb keeps in-frame clones, though not all of them. The sample includes over 95,000 clones, around nine tenths seen only once; the top ten take 1.4%. The sample consisted of peripheral blood mononuclear cells (PBMCs). This TCR was recovered from a woman under 30.

CDR3 DNA: TGCGCCAGCAGCCCGCATTCCACTGGGGGGGGAACCGAGATACGCACAGATACGCAGTATTTT. It codes for CASSPHSTGGGTEIRTDTQYF. The V and J genes are TRBV4-3 and TRBJ2-3; 7 bases map to TRBD2. After removal of 4 bases from V and 1 base from J, the junction contained 23 bases not matched to a gene. The CDR3 is 21 amino acids. Per germline, CDR1 LGHNA and CDR2 YSLEER.